One sample yielded the 23 T cell receptor beta chains listed below, sequenced in a study of blood T cell repertoires in COVID-19. Repertoires were generated with immunoSEQ multiplex PCR, while TCRdb's copy carries only in-frame clones and drops some. The table includes more than 65,000 clones, 83% detected once. What was sequenced was peripheral blood. These receptors originate from a man younger than 40 with COVID-19, enrolled during active disease.

V gene TRBV11-2 combines with J gene TRBJ2-5; 9 bases agree with TRBD2. The CDR3 spans 15 residues. Germline values: CDR1 SGHAT, CDR2 FQNNGV. With 5 bases clipped from V and 5 bases from J, the junction kept 9 bases outside the gene matches. The CDR3 DNA follows: TGTGCCAGCAGCATTAGCGGGAGTGAGGTCGAGACCCAGTACTTC. It encodes CASSISGSEVETQYF.

This chain links TRBV2 with TRBJ1-2, with D uncertain. The CDR3 covers 13 residues. V shed 3 bases and J shed 4 bases, with 9 bases lying between them. In germline, CDR1 is SNHLY, CDR2 FYNNEI. The CDR3 loop is CASSDGGGYGYTF. For the CDR3, the DNA is TGTGCCAGCAGTGACGGAGGAGGCTATGGCTACACCTTC.

The table lists this clone with a few counts. The chain links TRBV29-1 to TRBJ2-3; D is uncertain. V lost 4 bases to trimming and J lost 8 bases, with 19 bases between them. Looked up from germline, CDR1 is SQVTM and CDR2 is ANQGSEA. The CDR3 length is 14 residues. The CDR3 DNA is TGCAGCGTTGCCCTCCACAGTTCCGGCCCTACGCAGTATTTT. This gives the protein CSVALHSSGPTQYF.

The rearrangement links TRBV27 to TRBJ2-1, with 10 bases fitting TRBD1. Germline loops: CDR1 MNHEY, CDR2 SMNVEV (reference sequence). The CDR3 is made up of 17 amino acids. V gave up 5 bases and J gave up 3 bases; unmatched junction bases: 10. Written as DNA, the CDR3 is TGTGCCAGCAGTCCTTCGGACAGGGGGTCTTTCTACAATGAGCAGTTCTTC. As protein: CASSPSDRGSFYNEQFF.

This chain joins TRBV27 and TRBJ2-1; maybe TRBD1 (8 bases). The germline gives CDR1 MNHEY, CDR2 SMNVEV (reference sequence). This CDR3 comprises 18 residues. Trimming left V 4 bases short and J 4 bases short, with 23 bases between. The CDR3, as DNA: TGTGCCAGCAGTTCGCGACGGTCCACAGGGGGGGATTACAATGAGCAGTTCTTC. Translating it yields CASSSRRSTGGDYNEQFF.

This chain connects TRBV7-9 to TRBJ1-4, with 8 bases identical to TRBD1. The CDR3 is made up of 14 amino acids. Germline CDR1 SEHNR, CDR2 FQNEAQ (reference sequence). The trim removed 2 bases at V and 6 bases at J, leaving 2 bases unmatched. The CDR3 nucleotides are TGTGCCAGCAGCTTAATGACAGGGGATGAAAAACTGTTTTTT. This codes for CASSLMTGDEKLFF.

The chain has TRBV27 and TRBJ1-1; possible D gene TRBD1, 6 bases. Trimming shortened V by 4 bases and J by 0 bases, and 9 bases separated the two germline ends. This CDR3 comprises 14 residues. CDR1 is MNHEY and CDR2 is SMNVEV in the germline V gene (reference sequence). CDR3 in amino acids: CASSWTAMNTEAFF. The CDR3 coding sequence is TGTGCCAGCAGTTGGACAGCTATGAACACTGAAGCTTTCTTT.

V and J are TRBV4-2 and TRBJ2-2; 13 nucleotides agree with TRBD2. CDR3 length: 17 amino acids. CDR1 LGHNA and CDR2 YNFKEQ come from the germline V gene. V dropped 2 bases and J dropped 8; count of bases not matched to a gene: 8. CDR3 sequence reads: CASSQQLAGGRRGELFF. The CDR3 DNA reads TGTGCCAGCAGCCAACAACTAGCGGGAGGGCGACGTGGGGAGCTGTTTTTT.

This clone was observed a handful of times. The chain combines TRBV6-4 with TRBJ2-3; 9 bases align to TRBD2. CDR3 size: 14 residues. J lost 4 bases, V lost 3 bases, and 2 bases had no gene match. Germline CDR1 and CDR2: MRHNA and SNTAGT. CDR3 sequence (DNA): TGTGCCAGCAGTGAGTTAGCGGGAGCAGATACGCAGTATTTT. The encoded protein is CASSELAGADTQYF.

Details on this clone: Other DNA sequences in this sample translate to the same CDR3. The chain links TRBV9 to TRBJ2-1, with 8 bases identical to TRBD2. V lost 4 bases to trimming and J lost 1 base; unmatched junction nucleotides: 4. Germline assignment: CDR1 SGDLS and CDR2 YYNGEE. CDR3 size: 15 residues. The CDR3 loop reads CASSPSGSSYNEQFF. The CDR3 DNA reads as TGTGCCAGCAGCCCTAGCGGGTCGTCCTACAATGAGCAGTTCTTC.

The rearrangement uses TRBV6-5 and TRBJ2-3; a weak D match, TRBD2 (7 bases). The germline gives CDR1 MNHEY, CDR2 SVGAGI. This CDR3 is 15 amino acids long. The V and J ends lost 8 bases and 1 base respectively, with 16 bases between them. For the CDR3, the DNA is TGTGCCAGCCTTAAGGGGGGGGCAGGCACAGATACGCAGTATTTT. Encoded protein: CASLKGGAGTDTQYF.

This clone was picked up one time. CDR3 coding DNA: TGTGCCAGCAGTTACTCGAGACAGGGTGGTGAAGCTTTCTTT. Translation gives CASSYSRQGGEAFF. V usage is TRBV6-2 or TRBV6-3 and J usage is TRBJ1-1; 7 nucleotides agree with TRBD1. This CDR3 has 14 amino acids. J was trimmed by 7 bases and V by 0 bases; bases with no gene match: 5. Germline CDR1 reads MNHEY; CDR2 reads SVGEGT.

The chain uses TRBV3-1 (or the pseudogene TRBV3-2) and TRBJ2-1, with a tentative D call TRBD2 (6 bases). Between the trimmed V and J ends, which lost 0 bases and 2 bases, there was a span of 11 bases. Germline lookup yields CDR1 LGHDT and CDR2 YNNKEL (reference sequence). The CDR3 is 16 residues long. CDR3 sequence reads: CASSQESGVTYNEQFF. In DNA, the CDR3 is TGTGCCAGCAGCCAAGAGTCGGGGGTAACCTACAATGAGCAGTTCTTC.

V gene TRBV5-1 combines with J gene TRBJ2-5; 8 bases align to TRBD1. CDR1 and CDR2 from the germline V gene are SGHRS and YFSETQ. The CDR3 length is 14 residues. The V and J ends lost 2 bases and 5 bases, in that order; junction bases with no gene match: 5. CDR3 region: CASSLDRGWETQYF. The CDR3 nucleotides read TGCGCCAGCAGCTTAGACAGGGGCTGGGAGACCCAGTACTTC.

The chain carries TRBV19 and TRBJ2-6, with D perhaps matching TRBD1 (6 bases). The CDR3 spans 16 residues. Germline V lookup: CDR1 LNHDA, CDR2 SQIVND (reference sequence). Trimming took 5 bases from V and 2 from J, leaving 13 bases between them. CDR3 DNA sequence: TGTGCCAGTAGTCGGGGTCAGGGGACTGGGGCCAACGTCCTGACTTTC. Its protein product is CASSRGQGTGANVLTF. The variable domain in full, with the rest retrieved from reference TRBV19 and TRBJ2-6, is DGGITQSPKYLFRKEGQNVTLSCEQNLNHDAMYWYRQDPGQGLRLIYYSQIVNDFQKGDIAEGYSVSREKKESFPLTVTSAQKNPTAFYLCASSRGQGTGANVLTFGAGSRLTVL.

The V call is TRBV19, the J call TRBJ2-3; D perhaps matches TRBD1 (5 bases). Per germline, CDR1 LNHDA and CDR2 SQIVND (reference sequence). With 2 bases removed from V and 3 bases from J, the gap between germline ends came to 12 bases. This CDR3 contains 15 residues. The CDR3 coding sequence is TGTGCCAGTAGTATACATGGCAGGGAAACAGATACGCAGTATTTT. It encodes CASSIHGRETDTQYF.

The chain carries TRBV28 and TRBJ2-3; 7 bases agree with TRBD1. The V and J ends lost 3 bases and 4 bases, in that order; junction bases with no gene match: 13. The CDR3 covers 17 residues. Per the germline V gene, CDR1 is MDHEN and CDR2 is SYDVKM. The CDR3 bases are TGTGCCAGCAGTTTCCCAAGACAGGGTGGAATTGCAGATACGCAGTATTTT. Its translation is CASSFPRQGGIADTQYF.

The V gene is TRBV30, the J gene TRBJ2-7; no firm D call. The CDR3 consists of 11 residues. Germline V gene data show CDR1 as GTSNPN and CDR2 as SVGIG (reference sequence). V lost 3 bases to trimming and J lost 3 bases, with 6 bases between them. DNA of the CDR3: TGTGCCTGGAGGAGACTCTACGAGCAGTACTTC. Protein sequence: CAWRRLYEQYF. The whole variable domain, remainder taken from reference TRBV30 and TRBJ2-7, is SQTIHQWPATLVQPVGSPLSLECTVEGTSNPNLYWYRQAAGRGLQLLFYSVGIGQISSEVPQNLSASRPQDRQFILSSKKLLLSDSGFYLCAWRRLYEQYFGPGTRLTVT.

The chain employs TRBV5-5 and TRBJ2-3; D might be TRBD2 (5 bases). From germline, CDR1 is SGHKS and CDR2 YYEKEE (reference sequence). Deletions cut 7 bases from V and 5 bases from J, with 14 bases between. CDR3 length equals 13 residues. The CDR3 sequence is CASARGLGDTQYF. In DNA form, the CDR3 reads TGTGCCAGCGCCCGGGGTCTGGGAGATACGCAGTATTTT.

This clone was found a few times. The chain links TRBV6-6 to TRBJ1-1; no definite D call. Germline CDR1 MNHNY, CDR2 SVGAGI (reference sequence). V dropped 4 bases and J dropped 3 bases, with 9 bases sitting between them. CDR3 length: 13 residues. The CDR3, as DNA: TGTGCCAGCAGTTTTAGACTGTACACTGAAGCTTTCTTT. It encodes CASSFRLYTEAFF.

This sequence joins TRBV19 and TRBJ2-3, with D perhaps TRBD1 (5 bases). V was clipped by 3 bases and J by 2 bases, with 15 bases between them. Germline V gene sequence: CDR1 LNHDA, CDR2 SQIVND (reference sequence). The CDR3 loop spans 16 amino acids. CDR3 loop: CASSIDSFVFTDTQYF. The CDR3 coding sequence is TGTGCCAGTAGTATTGACAGCTTCGTCTTCACAGATACGCAGTATTTT.

The V gene is TRBV19, the J gene TRBJ2-1; D remains ambiguous. V gave up 5 bases and J gave up 5 bases, with 10 bases separating them. Germline V CDR1 and CDR2: LNHDA, SQIVND (reference sequence). This CDR3 comprises 13 residues. The CDR3 DNA is TGTGCCAGTAGTCTCCAGATCCACAATGAGCAGTTCTTC. It translates to CASSLQIHNEQFF.

V is TRBV11-2 and J is TRBJ2-1; 9 nucleotides align to TRBD2. Looked up from germline, CDR1 is SGHAT and CDR2 is FQNNGV. Trimming took 4 bases from V and 8 from J; bases not matched to a gene: 6. The CDR3 extends over 14 amino acids. The CDR3 bases are TGTGCCAGCAGCTACAGCGGGAGGAGCGATGAGCAGTTCTTC. Protein product: CASSYSGRSDEQFF.